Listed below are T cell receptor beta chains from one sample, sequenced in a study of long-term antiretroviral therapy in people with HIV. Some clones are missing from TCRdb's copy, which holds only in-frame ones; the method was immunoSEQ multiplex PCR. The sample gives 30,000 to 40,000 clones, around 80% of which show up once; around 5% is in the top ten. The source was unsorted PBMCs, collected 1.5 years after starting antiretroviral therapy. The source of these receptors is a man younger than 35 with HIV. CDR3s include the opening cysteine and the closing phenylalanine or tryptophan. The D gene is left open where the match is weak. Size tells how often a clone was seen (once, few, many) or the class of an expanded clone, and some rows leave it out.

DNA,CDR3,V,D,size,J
TGTGCCAGCAGTTACTTCCCGAACACCGGGGAGCTGTTTTTT,CASSYFPNTGELFF,TRBV6-5,.,.,TRBJ2-2
TGTGCCAGCAGCTCTAGAGATGGGACCTACGAGCAGTACTTC,CASSSRDGTYEQYF,TRBV7-9,.,.,TRBJ2-7
TGTGCCAGCAGCGTGATTGGAGTTGGCCTCAATGAGCAGTTCTTC,CASSVIGVGLNEQFF,TRBV9,.,.,TRBJ2-1
TGTGCCAGCAGCTTTTGGCGGAGCTCCTACGAGCAGTACTTC,CASSFWRSSYEQYF,TRBV7-3,.,once,TRBJ2-7
TGTGCCAGCAGTCCTGCCACTCGGGGGTACGAGCAGTACTTC,CASSPATRGYEQYF,TRBV6-1,.,.,TRBJ2-7
TGTGCCAGCTCACCCCCGACAGGGGGGTGGGACGAGCAGTACTTC,CASSPPTGGWDEQYF,TRBV18,TRBD1,.,TRBJ2-7
TGTGCCAGCTCACCGGGACACTCGGGTGAAAAACTGTTTTTT,CASSPGHSGEKLFF,TRBV18,.,.,TRBJ1-4
TGTGCCAGCAGCTTAGGACAGGACTACGAGCAGTACTTC,CASSLGQDYEQYF,TRBV7-6,.,few,TRBJ2-7
TGTGCCAGCAGCCCTCGAGGACAGGGGGACAAAAACATTCAGTACTTC,CASSPRGQGDKNIQYF,TRBV28,TRBD1,.,TRBJ2-4
TGTGCCAGCAGCTTGGGGACTGTAAGACAAGAGACCCAGTACTTC,CASSLGTVRQETQYF,TRBV5-8,.,.,TRBJ2-5
TGTGCCATCAGTGATATGGGACGGTACGAGCAGTACTTC,CAISDMGRYEQYF,TRBV10-3,.,.,TRBJ2-7
TGCGCCAGCAGCTTGGTAATAGCGGGAGGGGTAGAAAACGAGCAGTACTTC,CASSLVIAGGVENEQYF,TRBV5-1,TRBD2,once,TRBJ2-7
TGTGCCAGCAGGACAATAGCGGGAGGCCCAGATACGCAGTATTTT,CASRTIAGGPDTQYF,TRBV5-6,TRBD2,.,TRBJ2-3
TGCGCCAGCAGCCTGCGGGAGGCCGGGGAGCTGTTTTTT,CASSLREAGELFF,TRBV4-3,TRBD2,.,TRBJ2-2
TGTGCCAGCAGCTCCCAGGGACAGCGGGCCGAGCAGTACTTC,CASSSQGQRAEQYF,TRBV5-6,.,once,TRBJ2-7
TGCGCCAGCAGTGACTTCTCGGGACAGGGATCCTACGAGCAGTACTTC,CASSDFSGQGSYEQYF,TRBV10-2,TRBD1,.,TRBJ2-7
TGTGCCAGCAGCGGGGGACAGTCGGGTGAAGCTTTCTTT,CASSGGQSGEAFF,TRBV9,TRBD1,.,TRBJ1-1
TGTGCCAGCAGTGAAGCAGGCTACCAAGAGACCCAGTACTTC,CASSEAGYQETQYF,TRBV25-1,.,.,TRBJ2-5
TGCAGCGTTGCCCCGGGACGGATGAACACTGAAGCTTTCTTT,CSVAPGRMNTEAFF,TRBV29-1,.,.,TRBJ1-1
TGTGCCAGCAGTCAAAAGCGTGTAGAGACCCAGTACTTC,CASSQKRVETQYF,TRBV2,.,.,TRBJ2-5
TGCGCCAGCAGCCAAGATATGTGGGGTAGCTCCTACGAGCAGTACTTC,CASSQDMWGSSYEQYF,TRBV4-1,.,.,TRBJ2-7
TGTGCCAGTAGTTCAGGGGGCCGCAATCAGCCCCAGCATTTT,CASSSGGRNQPQHF,TRBV19,TRBD1,.,TRBJ1-5
TGTGCCAGCTCACCCCGAGGGGACCCGGAGCAGTACTTC,CASSPRGDPEQYF,TRBV18,.,.,TRBJ2-7
TGTGCCAGCAGCTTAGGTACAGGGTATAACACCTACAATGAGCAGTTCTTC,CASSLGTGYNTYNEQFF,TRBV11-2,.,.,TRBJ2-1
TGTGCCAGCAGTTTATACAGGGGGCAGGGCGAGCAGTACTTC,CASSLYRGQGEQYF,TRBV27,TRBD1,.,TRBJ2-7
TGCGCCAGCAGCTTGAGGTGTAGGACGGTCCTAGCGGTCCTAAAGCTAGGCTACGAGCAGTACTTC,CASSLRCRTVLAVLKLGYEQYF,TRBV5-1,TRBD2,.,TRBJ2-7
TGTGCCAGCTCACCGGGACAACAAGAGACCCAGTACTTC,CASSPGQQETQYF,TRBV18,.,.,TRBJ2-5
TGTGCCAGCAGACAGGATAGCAATCAGCCCCAGCATTTT,CASRQDSNQPQHF,TRBV25-1,.,few,TRBJ1-5
TGCGCCAGCAGCTTGACAGCGGGTGGCGCATCTTCCTACGAGCAGTACTTC,CASSLTAGGASSYEQYF,TRBV5-1,.,.,TRBJ2-7